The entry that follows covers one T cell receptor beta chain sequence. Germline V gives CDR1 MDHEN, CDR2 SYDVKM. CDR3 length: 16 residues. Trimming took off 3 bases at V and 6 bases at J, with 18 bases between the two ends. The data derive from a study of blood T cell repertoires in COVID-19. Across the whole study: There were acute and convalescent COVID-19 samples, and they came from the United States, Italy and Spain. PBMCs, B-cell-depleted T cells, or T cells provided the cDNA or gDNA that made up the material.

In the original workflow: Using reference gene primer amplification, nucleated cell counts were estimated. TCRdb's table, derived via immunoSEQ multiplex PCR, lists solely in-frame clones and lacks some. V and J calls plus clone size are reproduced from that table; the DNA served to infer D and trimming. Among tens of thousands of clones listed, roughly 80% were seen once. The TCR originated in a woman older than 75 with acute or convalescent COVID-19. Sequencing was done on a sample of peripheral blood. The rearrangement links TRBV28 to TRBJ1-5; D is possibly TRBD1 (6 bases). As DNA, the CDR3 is TGTGCCAGCAGTTTCCTTACTCGGGGGGCGGGTCAGCCCCAGCATTTT. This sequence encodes CASSFLTRGAGQPQHF.